This TCR beta chain was recorded in a study of control samples from healthy donors and cancer patients. Germline lookup yields CDR1 KGHDR and CDR2 SFDVKD. The CDR3 consists of 13 residues. V lost 0 bases and J lost 6, with 8 bases in between. Method: immunoSEQ multiplex PCR; TCRdb's copy keeps in-frame clones and lacks some. The table includes 150,000 or so clones, about 93% detected once. This clone was observed once. This receptor was obtained from a man aged 60 to 75 with colorectal cancer. The chain carries TRBV24-1 and TRBJ2-7; the D is unclear. Sequencing input: PBMCs. CDR3 sequence (DNA): TGTGCCACCAGTGATTTGGGATTCGGCGAGCAGTACTTC. Translating it yields CATSDLGFGEQYF.